These 3 T cell receptor beta chains were all obtained from the same sample, sequenced in a study of Graves' ophthalmopathy and Graves' hyperthyroidism. From RNA, the CDR3 regions of TCR beta chains were amplified and sequenced. The workflow started with a first-round RT-PCR run with HTBI primers and then moved on to a second-round multiplex PCR. TCRdb used MiXCR to reprocess the multiplex PCR reads, holding one entry per CDR3 protein. The table includes 300,000 to 400,000 distinct CDR3 sequences, about a sixth detected once. Sample: peripheral blood. All receptors derive from an adult woman with stable Graves' hyperthyroidism.

This clonotype was counted at least ten times. The genes are TRBV20-1 and TRBJ2-7, with D possibly being TRBD2 (6 bases). Trimming removed 4 bases at V and 7 bases at J, with 14 bases between. Germline V lookup: CDR1 DFQATT, CDR2 SNEGSKA (reference sequence). The CDR3 extends over 12 amino acids. CDR3 sequence reads: CSAKGLYVEQYF. The CDR3 bases are TGCAGTGCTAAGGGACTGTATGTGGAGCAGTACTTC.

The rearrangement joins TRBV19 to TRBJ1-3; D is unresolved. Trimming removed 3 bases from V and 0 bases from J, with 21 bases in between. The CDR3 has 19 amino acids. Germline V gene sequence: CDR1 LNHDA, CDR2 SQIVND (reference sequence). This chain's CDR3 is CASSMISGTASSSGNTIYF. CDR3 DNA: TGTGCCAGTAGTATGATTTCCGGTACCGCCTCGAGCTCTGGAAACACCATATATTTT.

This clonotype was observed at least ten times. This chain joins TRBV28 and TRBJ2-7; D ambiguous. V lost 1 base, J lost 3 bases, and 10 bases lay in between. Germline-derived CDR1 and CDR2 are MDHEN and SYDVKM. The CDR3 loop spans 14 amino acids. CDR3 amino acids: CASSLSVFHYEQYF. The CDR3 region has the DNA TGTGCCAGCAGTTTATCTGTGTTCCACTACGAGCAGTACTTC. The entire variable domain, with the rest obtained from reference TRBV28 and TRBJ2-7, is as follows: DVKVTQSSRYLVKRTGEKVFLECVQDMDHENMFWYRQDPGLGLRLIYFSYDVKMKEKGDIPEGYSVSREKKERFSLILESASTNQTSMYLCASSLSVFHYEQYFGPGTRLTVT.